This T cell receptor beta chain was observed in a study of siplizumab effects on memory and regulatory T cells. Study-level findings and limits: Alloreactive clones mapping to unstimulated subsets formed only a minor fraction. Among sequences traceable to unstimulated CD4+ memory cells, alloreactive ones were significantly reduced by siplizumab. Naive versus memory phenotype went unassigned for roughly 75-97% of proliferating CD4+ or CD8+ clones.

Germline V gene data show CDR1 as SGHDT and CDR2 as YYEEEE. The CDR3 loop spans 14 amino acids. With 0 bases removed from V and 6 bases from J, the gap between germline ends came to 10 bases. A word on this clone: The target antigen is unknown.

Only in-frame clones appear in the TCRdb table, and some are missing; sequencing was by immunoSEQ multiplex PCR. The table shows approximately 82,000 clones, with 87% occurring only once. Sequencing was done on a sample of Tregs sorted from blood. The gene calls are TRBV5-6 and TRBJ2-1; possibly TRBD1 or TRBD2 for D (5 bases each). This sequence originates from a human donor in good health. CDR3: CASSLGGIPNEQFF. The CDR3 bases are TGTGCCAGCAGCTTGGGGGGGATCCCCAATGAGCAGTTCTTC.